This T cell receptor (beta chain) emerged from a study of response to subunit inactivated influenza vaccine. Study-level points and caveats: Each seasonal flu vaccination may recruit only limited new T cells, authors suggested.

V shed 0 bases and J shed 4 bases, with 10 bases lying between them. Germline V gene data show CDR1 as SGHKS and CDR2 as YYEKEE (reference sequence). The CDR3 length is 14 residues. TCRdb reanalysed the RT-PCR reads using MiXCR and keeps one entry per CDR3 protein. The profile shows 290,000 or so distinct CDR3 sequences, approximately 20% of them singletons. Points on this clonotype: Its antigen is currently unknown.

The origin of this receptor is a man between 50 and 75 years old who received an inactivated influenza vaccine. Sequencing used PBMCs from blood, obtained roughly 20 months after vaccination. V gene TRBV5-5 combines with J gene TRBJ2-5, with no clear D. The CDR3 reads CASSLDSLGETQYF. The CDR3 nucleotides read TGTGCCAGCAGCTTGGACTCGCTCGGAGAGACCCAGTACTTC.